This T cell receptor beta chain came from a study of cytomegalovirus exposure and HLA in healthy donors. The V and J ends lost 0 bases and 4 bases respectively, with 8 bases between them. In germline, CDR1 is SGHTS, CDR2 YDEGEE. The CDR3 has 14 residues. PCR used 60 Vbeta primers and 13 Jbeta primers. The repertoire was sequenced with immunoSEQ multiplex PCR; TCRdb's copy has only in-frame clones and lacks some. The sample has around 150,000 clones, 70% to 85% seen once. This receptor was identified in a man aged 30 to 39 in good health and CMV-seropositive. V and J are TRBV5-8 and TRBJ2-1; tentative D call: TRBD1 (5 bases). Sequenced sample: PBMCs. DNA for the CDR3: TGTGCCAGCAGCTTGGGGCAGGGATACAATGAGCAGTTCTTC. Translated, it gives CASSLGQGYNEQFF.